This T cell receptor beta chain emerged from a study of T-cell memory formation after mild COVID-19. Broader study findings: Mostly located in CM and EM were contracting CD4+ clones, with contracting CD8+ clones located in EMRA. Contracting clones from day 15 to 85 had balanced CD4/CD8; later expanders favoured CD4+.

To note about this clonotype: Its antigen is still unknown.

Germline CDR1 is SGHDN and CDR2 is FVKESK. This CDR3 has 11 amino acids. J lost 11 bases, V lost 3 bases, and 4 bases had no gene match. Constant-segment primers and 5'RACE yielded cDNA libraries for TCR alpha and TCR beta, each carrying sample barcodes and UMIs. TCRdb itself ran the 5' RACE reads through MiXCR, one entry per CDR3 protein. The sample yields 550,000 to 700,000 distinct CDR3 sequences, around a sixth seen once. This receptor was identified in an adult woman who had mild COVID-19 (a few samples of this study predate the infection). Cell type and time point are not known. The rearrangement uses TRBV14 and TRBJ2-7; the match to TRBD1 covers 7 bases. Specimen: PBMCs or a T cell subset sorted from them (not recorded which). As DNA, the CDR3 is TGTGCCAGCAGCCATGGGGACAGAGAGTACTTC. This translates into CASSHGDREYF.